Shown below are 30 T cell receptor beta chains from a single sample sequenced in a study of blood T cells in healthy people across ages (dated by TCRdb to the mid-2010s). The library was generated by 5' RACE. Reads for this sample came from an Illumina HiSeq 2500. The second PCR ran for about 6 to 11 cycles and used a J-beta primer mix along with a sample-barcoded 5' primer. TCRdb took the public reads, trimmed them with fastp at Q25, ran MiXCR for clone calling and kept in-frame beta chains. All rows with the same CDR3 protein become a single entry with the most common DNA and genes. This sample comprises about 1.5 million distinct CDR3 sequences, approximately 38% of them detected only once. Of the sample, approximately 7.9% falls within the top ten clones. The sample taken for sequencing was blood. All receptors derive from a woman aged 18-29 years in good health.

The chain joins TRBV28 to TRBJ1-2; unclear D gene. The V end was cut by 2 bases, the J end by 1 base, with 8 bases between. The CDR3 length is 14 residues. Germline V gives CDR1 MDHEN, CDR2 SYDVKM. Here the CDR3 DNA reads TGTGCCAGCAGTTTAACGGAGAGTAACTATGGCTACACCTTC. It codes for CASSLTESNYGYTF.

This chain links TRBV11-2 with TRBJ2-4, with 8 positions matching TRBD2. The J call may be in error: the DNA end matches TRBJ2-7 better. This CDR3 spans 13 amino acids. Germline CDR1 SGHAT, CDR2 FQNNGV. The CDR3 DNA reads TGTGCCAGCAGCTCCCGGACTAGCACCGAGCAGTACTTC. Amino acids: CASSSRTSTEQYF.

The V gene is TRBV7-9, the J gene TRBJ2-7; 7 bases align to TRBD2. Germline V CDR1 and CDR2: SEHNR, FQNEAQ (reference sequence). This CDR3 spans 15 amino acids. Germline trimming cut 2 bases from V and 7 bases from J; bases unmatched to any gene: 11. For the CDR3, the DNA is TGTGCCAGCAGCTTAAAGGCTAGCGGAACGGGAGAGCAGTACTTC. Translation gives CASSLKASGTGEQYF.

A few counts support this clonotype. The chain recombines TRBV5-1 with TRBJ2-1, with 13 bases fitting TRBD2. CDR1 and CDR2 (germline): SGHRS, YFSETQ. V trimming: 2 bases; J trimming: 3 bases; junction bases outside the gene matches: 17. The CDR3 consists of 21 residues. This chain's CDR3 is CASSFRRSSGTSGTVYNEQFF. The CDR3 region has the DNA TGCGCCAGCAGCTTCCGACGGAGCTCCGGGACTAGCGGGACCGTCTACAATGAGCAGTTCTTC. Full variable domain (rest looked up from reference TRBV5-1 and TRBJ2-1): KAGVTQTPRYLIKTRGQQVTLSCSPISGHRSVSWYQQTPGQGLQFLFEYFSETQRNKGNFPGRFSGRQFSNSRSEMNVSTLELGDSALYLCASSFRRSSGTSGTVYNEQFFGPGTRLTVL.

V is TRBV7-9 and J is TRBJ2-1; possible D gene TRBD1, 5 bases. The CDR3 has 13 residues. V lost 2 bases, J lost 6 bases, and 8 bases lay in between. Germline CDR1 is SEHNR and CDR2 is FQNEAQ (reference sequence). The DNA of the CDR3 is TGTGCCAGCAGCTTACCAGGGCCCAATGAGCAGTTCTTC. It codes for CASSLPGPNEQFF.

This clonotype was counted a few times. This chain connects TRBV6-5 to TRBJ2-3; D not certain. Germline CDR1 MNHEY, CDR2 SVGAGI. Trimming removed 4 bases at V and 4 bases at J, with 9 bases between. There are 13 residues in the CDR3. DNA of the CDR3: TGTGCCAGCAGTTTTATACACGCAGATACGCAGTATTTT. This codes for CASSFIHADTQYF.

V is TRBV12-3 or TRBV12-4 and J is TRBJ2-7; 7 bases match TRBD1. The trim removed 7 bases at V and 1 base at J, leaving 10 bases unmatched. The CDR3 has 15 amino acids. The CDR3 loop is CASNLDRLTSYEQYF. DNA for the CDR3: TGTGCCAGCAATTTGGACAGGCTAACATCCTACGAGCAGTACTTC.

The CDR3 DNA follows: TGTGCCAGCGGAACCGCGGGAGTTTCATCGGATACGCAGTATTTT. Translated: CASGTAGVSSDTQYF. V gene TRBV2 combines with J gene TRBJ2-3, with 7 bases that match TRBD2. CDR1 SNHLY and CDR2 FYNNEI come from the germline V gene. J was trimmed by 6 bases and V by 8 bases; bases with no gene match: 14. This CDR3 comprises 15 residues.

This clonotype showed up just a few times. This chain links TRBV27 with TRBJ2-1, with 10 bases identical to TRBD2. The ends lost 8 bases at V and 15 bases at J; junction bases unmatched: 7. This CDR3 contains 11 residues. Germline CDR1 and CDR2: MNHEY and SMNVEV (reference sequence). The CDR3 sequence is CASSLAGGTFF. For the CDR3, the DNA is TGTGCCAGCTCTTTAGCGGGGGGTACGTTCTTC.

In this sample, this clonotype turned up a few times. The rearrangement uses TRBV5-1 and TRBJ2-7; D call uncertain. The CDR3 extends over 14 amino acids. Germline loops: CDR1 SGHRS, CDR2 YFSETQ. V lost 6 bases and J lost 3, with 16 bases in between. Here the CDR3 DNA reads TGCGCCAGCACAACAACCAACGGCAACTACGAGCAGTACTTC. Protein product: CASTTTNGNYEQYF.

Note on this clonotype: A much more abundant neighbour one base away suggests this may be a read error. This CDR3 is CASSRTTGFQETQFF. The CDR3 DNA sequence: TGTGCCAGCAGCCGCACGACAGGCTTCCAAGAGACCCAGTTCTTC. V usage is TRBV27 and J usage is TRBJ2-5; a possible D gene is TRBD1 (6 bases). Matching the DNA end better, TRBJ2-1 makes the J call doubtful. The CDR3 is 15 residues long. Looked up from germline, CDR1 is MNHEY and CDR2 is SMNVEV (reference sequence).

The count of this clonotype is one. The rearrangement links TRBV29-1 to TRBJ2-1, with a weak D call TRBD2 (6 bases). The CDR3 sequence is 12 residues long. V was pared by 5 bases and J by 10 bases, with 15 bases between. Germline loops: CDR1 SQVTM, CDR2 ANQGSEA. This CDR3 is CSVTGVAAEQFF. The CDR3 DNA reads TGCAGCGTTACGGGTGTAGCGGCCGAGCAGTTCTTC.

With respect to this clonotype: Germline and junction disagree at one end, which may indicate a read error. The V call is TRBV27, the J call TRBJ2-5, with TRBD2 as a possible D gene (6 bases). The germline V gene has CDR1 MNHEY and CDR2 SMNVEV (reference sequence). The CDR3 covers 12 residues. The CDR3: CTSGYNQETQYF. CDR3 DNA sequence: TGTACCAGCGGGTACAACCAAGAGACCCAGTACTTC.

This clonotype was seen a handful of times. This sequence joins TRBV12-5 and TRBJ2-3, with D perhaps TRBD2 (6 bases). V lost 0 bases and J lost 2, with 12 bases in between. Germline assignment: CDR1 LGHNT and CDR2 FRNRAP. The CDR3 extends over 16 amino acids. CDR3 sequence: CASGLVAGTNTDTQYF. The CDR3 DNA reads as TGTGCTAGTGGTTTGGTTGCGGGAACCAACACAGATACGCAGTATTTT.

This clonotype was observed a few times. CDR3 region: CASSEFSGIQETQYF. The CDR3 nucleotides are TGTGCCAGCAGTGAATTTTCGGGGATCCAAGAGACCCAGTACTTC. This chain joins TRBV6-1 and TRBJ2-5, with a possible D match to TRBD2 (5 bases). The V end was cut by 2 bases, the J end by 1 base, with 11 bases between. Per the germline V gene, CDR1 is MNHNS and CDR2 is SASEGT. The CDR3 has 15 amino acids.

In this sample, this clonotype turned up a few times. The chain is built from TRBV12-3 or TRBV12-4 and TRBJ1-4; perhaps TRBD1 as D (6 bases). CDR3 length: 13 residues. Trimming left V 5 bases short and J 8 bases short, with 12 bases between. The chain's CDR3 is CASSLGTSEKLFF. The CDR3 nucleotides are TGTGCCAGCAGTCTGGGGACATCCGAAAAACTGTTTTTT.

This clonotype was observed a few times. The chain combines TRBV18 with TRBJ1-2; TRBD1 matches 10 bases. Germline trimming cut 4 bases from V and 5 bases from J; bases unmatched to any gene: 4. Germline loops: CDR1 KGHSH, CDR2 LQKENI. The CDR3 loop spans 14 amino acids. CDR3 nucleotides: TGTGCCAGCTCACGCGGGACAGGGGAATATGGCTACACCTTC. Its translation: CASSRGTGEYGYTF. Drawing the rest from reference TRBV18 and TRBJ1-2, the complete variable domain is NAGVMQNPRHLVRRRGQEARLRCSPMKGHSHVYWYRQLPEEGLKFMVYLQKENIIDESGMPKERFSAEFPKEGPSILRIQQVVRGDSAAYFCASSRGTGEYGYTFGSGTRLTVV.

This chain links TRBV10-3 with TRBJ1-4, with 7 nucleotides matching TRBD1. Germline lookup yields CDR1 ENHRY and CDR2 SYGVKD. The CDR3 length is 13 residues. V trimming: 9 bases; J trimming: 3 bases; junction bases outside the gene matches: 4. The CDR3 nucleotides are TGTGCCATTACAGGGGAACCTAATGAAAAACTGTTTTTT. Protein: CAITGEPNEKLFF.

This clonotype was counted between two and nine times. This chain connects TRBV29-1 to TRBJ2-3; 8 positions agree with TRBD2. J lost 3 bases, V lost 6 bases, and 5 bases had no gene match. Germline lookup yields CDR1 SQVTM and CDR2 ANQGSEA. CDR3 length: 13 residues. The CDR3 reads CSVNSGTTDTQYF. CDR3 in DNA: TGCAGCGTGAATAGCGGGACGACAGATACGCAGTATTTT.

This chain uses TRBV15 with TRBJ1-2; D is uncertain. Germline-derived CDR1 and CDR2 are LNHNV and YYDKDF (reference sequence). The CDR3 is 14 amino acids. Trimming shortened V by 7 bases and J by 8 bases, and 20 bases separated the two germline ends. The CDR3 protein is CATTPGGFPWGYTF. Written as DNA, the CDR3 is TGTGCCACCACCCCAGGCGGCTTTCCATGGGGCTACACCTTC.

This clonotype was seen more than once but under ten times. The chain has TRBV5-1 and TRBJ2-5; TRBD1 or TRBD2 may be the D gene (5 bases each). V was cut by 0 bases and J by 2 bases, with 14 bases left in between. The germline V gene has CDR1 SGHRS and CDR2 YFSETQ. The CDR3 contains 16 residues. CDR3 DNA sequence: TGCGCCAGCAGCTTGGCTGGGACGGCCAGTCAAGAGACCCAGTACTTC. This sequence encodes CASSLAGTASQETQYF.

This sequence joins TRBV7-6 and TRBJ2-4; tentative D call: TRBD2 (6 bases). The germline V gene has CDR1 SGHVS and CDR2 FNYEAQ. The CDR3 has 16 residues. Deletions cut 8 bases from V and 0 bases from J, with 17 bases between. CDR3: CASLPGVLKAKNIQYF. DNA of the CDR3: TGTGCCAGCCTCCCGGGGGTTTTAAAAGCCAAAAACATTCAGTACTTC.

This clonotype was picked up a small number of times. The chain couples TRBV9 to TRBJ2-1; 11 bases are a match to TRBD2. This CDR3 region has 16 residues. Germline CDR1 is SGDLS and CDR2 is YYNGEE. J lost 5 bases, V lost 4 bases, and 8 bases had no gene match. The CDR3 sequence is CASSIWTSGRNNEQFF. In DNA, the CDR3 is TGTGCCAGCAGCATATGGACTAGCGGGCGGAACAATGAGCAGTTCTTC.

This clonotype was counted at least ten times. The chain joins TRBV2 to TRBJ2-3; D is unclear. Germline V lookup: CDR1 SNHLY, CDR2 FYNNEI. The ends were cut back, 7 bases at V and 6 bases at J, with 11 bases in the middle. This CDR3 contains 12 residues. The CDR3 reads CASKEGPDTQYF. CDR3 in DNA: TGTGCCAGCAAAGAAGGACCGGATACGCAGTATTTT.

Only a few counts were recorded for this clonotype. The chain joins TRBV3-1 to TRBJ2-1, with 8 bases aligning to TRBD2. With V trimmed by 3 bases and J by 3 bases, 4 bases remained unmatched. This CDR3 is built from 15 residues. Germline CDR1 reads LGHDT; CDR2 reads YNNKEL (reference sequence). The CDR3, as DNA: TGTGCCAGCAGCCATCGTAGCGGGGACTACAATGAGCAGTTCTTC. Protein product: CASSHRSGDYNEQFF.

This clonotype was seen only a few times. The chain carries TRBV24-1 and TRBJ2-5; no firm D call. With 4 bases removed from V and 4 bases from J, the gap between germline ends came to 9 bases. The CDR3 has 13 amino acids. Germline lookup yields CDR1 KGHDR and CDR2 SFDVKD. CDR3 residues: CATSDPVRETQYF. In DNA form, the CDR3 reads TGTGCCACCAGTGACCCGGTCCGAGAGACCCAGTACTTC.

The chain links TRBV29-1 to TRBJ2-7; D might be TRBD1 (6 bases). From germline, CDR1 is SQVTM and CDR2 ANQGSEA. Trimming took 4 bases from V and 3 from J, leaving 16 bases between them. CDR3 length: 14 amino acids. The CDR3 region has the DNA TGCAGCGTTGGCGGACGGGGACACTTCTACGAGCAGTACTTC. Its protein product is CSVGGRGHFYEQYF.

The V gene is TRBV30, the J gene TRBJ2-1; 7 bases align to TRBD2. V trimming: 3 bases; J trimming: 8 bases; junction bases outside the gene matches: 13. The CDR3 totals 15 residues. CDR1 GTSNPN and CDR2 SVGIG come from the germline V gene (reference sequence). CDR3 in amino acids: CAWSGGTIMADEQFF. Here the CDR3 DNA reads TGTGCCTGGAGCGGCGGGACTATTATGGCCGATGAGCAGTTCTTC.

This sequence joins TRBV7-9 and TRBJ2-5; 9 bases match TRBD2. The CDR3 is made up of 15 amino acids. Germline CDR1 and CDR2: SEHNR and FQNEAQ (reference sequence). Trimming at V came to 3 bases and at J to 1 base, leaving 3 bases not matched to a gene. Here the CDR3 DNA reads TGTGCCAGCAGCTTCCGACTAGCGGCCCAAGAGACCCAGTACTTC. It is translated as CASSFRLAAQETQYF.

The chain combines TRBV12-3 or TRBV12-4 with TRBJ1-4; D gene ambiguous. This CDR3 has 14 amino acids. Trimming cost V 3 bases and J 5 bases, with 10 bases left between them. Here the CDR3 reads CASSFSQANEKLFF. The CDR3 nucleotides read TGTGCCAGCAGTTTTTCGCAGGCCAATGAAAAACTGTTTTTT.